The rows below give T cell receptor beta chains drawn from one sample of a study of technical replicates of blood from a few donors. This table comes from immunoSEQ multiplex PCR, and its TCRdb copy is limited to in-frame clones, with some not included. Found here are 70,000 to 95,000 clones, approximately 96% of them singletons; the top ten hold 0.24%. The sample was T cells isolated from PBMCs. All receptors come from a human donor in good health. Each CDR3 is given with its conserved first and last residue. The D gene is left open where the match is weak.

TRBV7-9,TRBJ1-2,TRBD1,TGTGCCAGCAGCTACCTACAGGGGGACTATGGCTACACCTTC,CASSYLQGDYGYTF
TRBV4-2,TRBJ2-3,-,TGTGCCAGCAGCCAAGAGTCGGCAGATACGCAGTATTTT,CASSQESADTQYF
TRBV10-1,TRBJ2-1,TRBD2,TGCGCCAGCAGCTTATCTAGCGGGGCCAACAATGAGCAGTTCTTC,CASSLSSGANNEQFF
TRBV2,TRBJ1-5,TRBD1,TGTGCCAGCAGTGGTTCCGGGACAGGGGATTATAGCAATCAGCCCCAGCATTTT,CASSGSGTGDYSNQPQHF
TRBV30,TRBJ1-2,-,TGTGCCTGGAGTCGCCCCGGACAGACCTATGGCTACACCTTC,CAWSRPGQTYGYTF
TRBV4-1,TRBJ1-6,TRBD1,TGCGCCAGCAGCCTAGGGACAGGGGGCGCAGAATCACCCCTCCACTTT,CASSLGTGGAESPLHF
TRBV2,TRBJ2-5,TRBD1,TGTGCCAGCAGTACAGGGGGCGCGGAGACCCAGTACTTC,CASSTGGAETQYF
TRBV18,TRBJ1-5,-,TGTGCCAGCTCACCAAATGCAGGTGGGGCATATCAGCCCCAGCATTTT,CASSPNAGGAYQPQHF
TRBV28,TRBJ1-3,TRBD1,TGTGCCACCGAGACAGAGGGGACAGGGAAGTCTGGAAACACCATATATTTT,CATETEGTGKSGNTIYF
TRBV28,TRBJ2-7,-,TGTGCCAGCAGTTTCCCCCTGAACCCACGGGGTACCTACGAGCAGTACTTC,CASSFPLNPRGTYEQYF